This T cell receptor (beta chain) was retrieved from a study of control samples from healthy donors and cancer patients. CDR3 length: 14 residues. The J segment lost 4 bases and the V segment lost 4 bases, leaving 6 bases of the junction unmatched. The germline V gene encodes CDR1 LNHNV and CDR2 YYDKDF (reference sequence). TCRdb keeps only in-frame clones here, not all; method: immunoSEQ multiplex PCR. This repertoire shows about 150,000 clones, about 89% found once; its top ten account for 4.9%. The genes are TRBV15 and TRBJ1-2; TRBD1 aligns across 7 bases. The specimen was blood. The receptor was isolated from a man aged 30 to 45 in good health. CDR3 nucleotide sequence: TGTGCCACCAGCACCAGACAGGGTCTCTATGGCTACACCTTC. Translating it yields CATSTRQGLYGYTF.